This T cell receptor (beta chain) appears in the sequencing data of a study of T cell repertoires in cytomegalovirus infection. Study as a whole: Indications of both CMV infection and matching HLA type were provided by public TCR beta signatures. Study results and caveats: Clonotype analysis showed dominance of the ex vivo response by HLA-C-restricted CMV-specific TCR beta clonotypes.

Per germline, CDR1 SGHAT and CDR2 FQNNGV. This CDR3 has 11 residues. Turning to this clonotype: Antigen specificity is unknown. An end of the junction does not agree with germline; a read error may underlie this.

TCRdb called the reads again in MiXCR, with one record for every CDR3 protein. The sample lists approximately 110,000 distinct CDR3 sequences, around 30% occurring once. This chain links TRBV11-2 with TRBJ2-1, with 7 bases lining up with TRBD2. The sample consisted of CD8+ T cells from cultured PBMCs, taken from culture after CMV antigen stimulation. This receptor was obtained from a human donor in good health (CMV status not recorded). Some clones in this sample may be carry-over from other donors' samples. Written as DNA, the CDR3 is TGTGCCAGCAGCTTAGGACTAGCACGCAACTTC. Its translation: CASSLGLARNF. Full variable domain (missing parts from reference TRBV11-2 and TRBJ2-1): EAGVAQSPRYKIIEKRQSVAFWCNPISGHATLYWYQQILGQGPKLLIQFQNNGVVDDSQLPKDRFSAERLKGVDSTLKIQPAKLEDSAVYLCASSLGLARNFGPGTRLTVL.